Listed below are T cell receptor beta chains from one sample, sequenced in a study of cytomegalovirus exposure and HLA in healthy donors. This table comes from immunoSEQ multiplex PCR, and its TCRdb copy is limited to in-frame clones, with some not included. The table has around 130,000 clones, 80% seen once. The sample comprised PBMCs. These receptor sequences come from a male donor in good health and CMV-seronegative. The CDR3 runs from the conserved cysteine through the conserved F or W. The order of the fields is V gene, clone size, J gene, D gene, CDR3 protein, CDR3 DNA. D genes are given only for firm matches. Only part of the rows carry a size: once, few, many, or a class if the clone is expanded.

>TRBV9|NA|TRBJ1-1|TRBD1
CASSPTAQTGGVGAFF
TGTGCCAGCAGCCCCACAGCCCAAACAGGGGGCGTAGGGGCTTTCTTT
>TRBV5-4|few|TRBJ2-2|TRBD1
CASSSGTDTGELFF
TGTGCCAGCAGCTCCGGGACAGACACCGGGGAGCTGTTTTTT
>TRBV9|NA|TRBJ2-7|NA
CASSVGDITYEQYF
TGTGCCAGCAGCGTAGGGGACATCACCTACGAGCAGTACTTC
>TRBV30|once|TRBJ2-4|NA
CAWSAPSLQYF
TGTGCCTGGAGTGCCCCGAGCCTTCAGTACTTC
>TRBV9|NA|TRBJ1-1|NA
CASSLARGGNTEAFF
TGTGCCAGCAGCCTCGCCAGGGGCGGGAACACTGAAGCTTTCTTT
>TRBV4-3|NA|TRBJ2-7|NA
CASSQTGSYEQYF
TGCGCCAGCAGCCAAACAGGTTCCTACGAGCAGTACTTC
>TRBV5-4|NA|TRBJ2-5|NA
CASSLRGGQETQYF
TGTGCCAGCAGCTTAAGGGGGGGACAAGAGACCCAGTACTTC
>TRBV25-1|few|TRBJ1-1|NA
CASRGRIANTEAFF
TGTGCCAGCAGAGGGAGGATTGCGAACACTGAAGCTTTCTTT
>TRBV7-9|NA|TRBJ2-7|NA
CASSLDSRNEQYF
TGTGCCAGCAGCTTAGACAGCAGGAACGAGCAGTACTTC
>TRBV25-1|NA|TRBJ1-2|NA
CASSDRQVDGYTF
TGTGCCAGCAGTGACAGGCAGGTCGATGGCTACACCTTC
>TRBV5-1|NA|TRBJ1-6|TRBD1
CASSSGTVNNSPLHF
TGCGCCAGCAGCTCTGGGACAGTTAATAATTCACCCCTCCACTTT
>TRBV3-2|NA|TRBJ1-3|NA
CASSPSVPF
TGTGCCAGCAGCCCCTCAGTCCCTTTT
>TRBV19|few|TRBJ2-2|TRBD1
CASSVGDRVTGELFF
TGTGCCAGTAGTGTCGGTGACAGGGTCACCGGGGAGCTGTTTTTT
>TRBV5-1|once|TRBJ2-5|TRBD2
CASNGGADQETQYF
TGCGCCAGCAACGGGGGGGCTGATCAAGAGACCCAGTACTTC
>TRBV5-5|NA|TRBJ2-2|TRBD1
CAYTETGERTGELFF
TGTGCCTATACAGAGACAGGGGAACGAACCGGGGAGCTGTTTTTT
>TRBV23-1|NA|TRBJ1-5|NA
CASSPRRGSNQPQHF
TGCGCCAGCAGCCCACGCAGAGGGAGCAATCAGCCCCAGCATTTT
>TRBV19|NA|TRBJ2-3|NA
CASSRQAQDTQYF
TGTGCCAGTAGTCGCCAGGCACAAGATACGCAGTATTTT
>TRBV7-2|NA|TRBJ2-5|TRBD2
CASSWRRGGGTQYF
TGTGCCAGCAGCTGGCGACGCGGGGGGGGGACCCAGTACTTC
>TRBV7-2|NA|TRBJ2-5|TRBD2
CASSRIAGGPGETQYF
TGTGCCAGCAGCAGAATAGCGGGGGGGCCGGGGGAGACCCAGTACTTC
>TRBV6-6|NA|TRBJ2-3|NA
CASSYASGLSTDTQYF
TGTGCCAGCAGTTACGCCAGCGGGTTAAGCACAGATACGCAGTATTTT
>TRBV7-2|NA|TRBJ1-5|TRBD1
CATSLGQGSQPQHF
TGTGCCACCAGCTTAGGACAGGGGAGTCAGCCCCAGCATTTT
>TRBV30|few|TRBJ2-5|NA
CAWTVGRETQYF
TGTGCCTGGACGGTGGGGCGAGAGACCCAGTACTTC
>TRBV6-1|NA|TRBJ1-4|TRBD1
CASSVGARGQGEKLFF
TGTGCCAGCAGTGTGGGGGCGAGGGGGCAAGGTGAAAAACTGTTTTTT
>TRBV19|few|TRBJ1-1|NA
CASSITGLHTEAFF
TGTGCCAGTAGTATCACAGGGTTACACACTGAAGCTTTCTTT
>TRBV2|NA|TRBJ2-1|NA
CASSLYNEQFF
TGTGCCAGCAGCCTTTACAATGAGCAGTTCTTC
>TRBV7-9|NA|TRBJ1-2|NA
CASTLGGGSLNYGYTF
TGTGCCAGCACCCTCGGGGGGGGCAGTCTTAACTATGGCTACACCTTC
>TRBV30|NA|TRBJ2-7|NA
CAWSDSSSYYEQYF
TGTGCCTGGAGCGATTCTAGCAGCTACTACGAGCAGTACTTC
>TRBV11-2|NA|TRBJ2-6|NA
CASSLGGTSGANGLTF
TGTGCCAGCAGCTTAGGCGGTACCTCTGGGGCCAACGGCCTGACTTTC
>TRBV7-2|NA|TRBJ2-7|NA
CASSLVQDLSYEQYF
TGTGCCAGCAGCTTAGTACAGGACCTTTCCTACGAGCAGTACTTC
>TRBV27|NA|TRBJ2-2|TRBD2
CASRLTTGGGGELFF
TGTGCCAGCAGGCTAACTACGGGGGGAGGCGGGGAGCTGTTTTTT
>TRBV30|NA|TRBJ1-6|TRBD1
CAWRQGTGVSLSSYNSPLHF
TGTGCCTGGAGACAAGGGACAGGGGTATCCCTCAGCTCCTATAATTCACCCCTCCACTTT
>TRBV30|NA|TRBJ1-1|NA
CAWSVQGSTEAFF
TGTGCCTGGAGTGTTCAGGGTTCCACTGAAGCTTTCTTT
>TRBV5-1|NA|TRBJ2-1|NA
CASSLVGGSGNEQFF
TGCGCCAGCAGCTTGGTCGGGGGATCCGGAAATGAGCAGTTCTTC
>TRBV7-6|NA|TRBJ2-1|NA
CASSSTDAVDEQFF
TGTGCCAGCAGCTCGACCGACGCGGTCGATGAGCAGTTCTTC
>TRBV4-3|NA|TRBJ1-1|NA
CASSQDRNTEAFF
TGCGCCAGCAGCCAAGATAGAAACACTGAAGCTTTCTTT
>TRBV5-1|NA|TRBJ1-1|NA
CASSLARATEAFF
TGCGCCAGCAGCTTGGCCAGGGCCACTGAAGCTTTCTTT
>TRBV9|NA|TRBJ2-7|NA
CASSVRVGEQYF
TGTGCCAGCAGCGTCAGGGTCGGGGAGCAGTACTTC
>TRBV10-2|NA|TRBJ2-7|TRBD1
CASIGTGSYEQYF
TGCGCCAGCATTGGGACAGGCTCCTACGAGCAGTACTTC
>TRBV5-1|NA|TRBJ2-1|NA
CASSLGTLAHSYNEQFF
TGCGCCAGCAGCTTGGGTACCCTAGCCCACTCCTACAATGAGCAGTTCTTC
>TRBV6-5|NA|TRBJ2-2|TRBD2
CASSPGLAGTGELFF
TGTGCCAGCAGTCCTGGACTAGCGGGGACCGGGGAGCTGTTTTTT
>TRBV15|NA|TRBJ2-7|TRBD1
CATSRDRFQGAYEQYF
TGTGCCACCAGCAGAGATCGATTTCAGGGGGCCTACGAGCAGTACTTC
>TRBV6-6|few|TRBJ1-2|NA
CASSYYGGQDGYTF
TGTGCCAGCAGTTACTACGGGGGGCAGGATGGCTACACCTTC
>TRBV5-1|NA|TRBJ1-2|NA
CASSLGQPNYGYTF
TGCGCCAGCAGCTTGGGACAGCCTAACTATGGCTACACCTTC
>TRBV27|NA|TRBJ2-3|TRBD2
CASSVTSGGVADTQYF
TGTGCCAGCAGTGTGACTAGCGGGGGTGTTGCAGATACGCAGTATTTT